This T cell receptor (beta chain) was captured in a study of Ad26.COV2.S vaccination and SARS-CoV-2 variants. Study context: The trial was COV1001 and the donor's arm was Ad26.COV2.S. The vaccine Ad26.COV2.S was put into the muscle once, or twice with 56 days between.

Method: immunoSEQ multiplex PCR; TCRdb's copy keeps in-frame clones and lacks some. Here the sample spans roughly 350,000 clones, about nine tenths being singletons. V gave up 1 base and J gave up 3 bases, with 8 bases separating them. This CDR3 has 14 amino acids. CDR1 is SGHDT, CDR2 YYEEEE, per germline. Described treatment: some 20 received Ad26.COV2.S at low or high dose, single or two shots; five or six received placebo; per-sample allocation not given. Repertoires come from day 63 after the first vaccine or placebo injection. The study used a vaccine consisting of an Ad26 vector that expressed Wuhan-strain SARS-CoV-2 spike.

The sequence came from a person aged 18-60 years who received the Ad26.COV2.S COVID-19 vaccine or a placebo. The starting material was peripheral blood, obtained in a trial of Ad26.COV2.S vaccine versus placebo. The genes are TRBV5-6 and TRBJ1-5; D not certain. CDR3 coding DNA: TGTGCCAGCAGCTTGTTGGGGATCAATCAGCCCCAGCATTTT. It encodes CASSLLGINQPQHF.